Each of the 17 T cell receptor beta chains below was sequenced from the same sample in a study of T cell responses to AZD1222 COVID-19 vaccine. Sequencing used immunoSEQ multiplex PCR; TCRdb keeps in-frame clones, though not all of them. The sample lists about 99,000 clones; 80% to 90% were seen once. The starting material was peripheral blood, obtained on day 0 of AZD1222 vaccination. The receptors derive from an adult in good health.

This sequence joins TRBV5-6 and TRBJ2-7; no clear D gene. The CDR3 consists of 15 residues. Trimming removed 4 bases at V and 1 base at J, with 15 bases between. Germline V gene lookup returns CDR1 SGHDT and CDR2 YYEEEE. The CDR3, as DNA: TGTGCCAGCAGCGGGTATCGAGCATATTCCTACGAGCAGTACTTC. Amino acid sequence: CASSGYRAYSYEQYF.

This clone was observed once. The V gene is TRBV7-2, the J gene TRBJ2-1; no reliable D call. Per the germline V gene, CDR1 is SGHTA and CDR2 is FQGNSA. This CDR3 is 12 amino acids long. The V end was cut by 5 bases, the J end by 3 bases, with 5 bases between. The CDR3 DNA reads TGTGCCAGCAGCCTCCGCTACAATGAGCAGTTCTTC. Protein product: CASSLRYNEQFF.

The rearrangement uses TRBV18 and TRBJ2-7, with D tentatively TRBD2 (6 bases). Germline lookup yields CDR1 KGHSH and CDR2 LQKENI. V lost 2 bases, J lost 2 bases, and 10 bases lay in between. The CDR3 length is 14 residues. CDR3 residues: CASSPMEGTYEQYF. The CDR3 DNA follows: TGTGCCAGCTCACCAATGGAGGGAACCTACGAGCAGTACTTC.

This clone was found once. The J gene is TRBJ2-3, the V gene TRBV11-2; 10 bases are shared with TRBD1. The CDR3 is made up of 15 amino acids. V dropped 5 bases and J dropped 1; count of bases not matched to a gene: 3. The germline gives CDR1 SGHAT, CDR2 FQNNGV. The CDR3 protein is CASSRGQGGTDTQYF. CDR3 DNA sequence: TGTGCCAGCAGCCGCGGACAGGGGGGCACAGATACGCAGTATTTT.

This sequence joins TRBV30 and TRBJ2-3, with 13 positions matching TRBD2. V lost 8 bases, J lost 2 bases, and 10 bases stayed unmatched. This CDR3 spans 16 amino acids. The germline V gene has CDR1 GTSNPN and CDR2 SVGIG (reference sequence). DNA of the CDR3: TGTGCCGGACGGACTAGCGGGGGTTTCTTCACAGATACGCAGTATTTT. Translated: CAGRTSGGFFTDTQYF. Together with reference TRBV30 and TRBJ2-3, the CDR3 gives the full variable domain: SQTIHQWPATLVQPVGSPLSLECTVEGTSNPNLYWYRQAAGRGLQLLFYSVGIGQISSEVPQNLSASRPQDRQFILSSKKLLLSDSGFYLCAGRTSGGFFTDTQYFGPGTRLTVL.

The V gene is TRBV18, the J gene TRBJ2-2, with 9 bases lining up with TRBD1. V dropped 4 bases and J dropped 4; count of bases not matched to a gene: 7. This CDR3 contains 16 residues. The germline CDR1 and CDR2 sequences are KGHSH and LQKENI. The CDR3, as DNA: TGTGCCAGCTCACTGGACAGGGGATTTGTCACCGGGGAGCTGTTTTTT. It is translated as CASSLDRGFVTGELFF.

In this sample, this clone turned up once. The chain has TRBV27 and TRBJ2-1; possibly TRBD2 for D (6 bases). Trimming pared 7 bases from V and 2 bases from J, leaving 15 bases between. CDR1 is MNHEY and CDR2 is SMNVEV in the germline V gene (reference sequence). The CDR3 has 15 amino acids. In DNA form, the CDR3 reads TGTGCCAGCACCTCCCCGGCGGGACCCTACAATGAGCAGTTCTTC. This sequence encodes CASTSPAGPYNEQFF.

This clone was picked up a small number of times. The chain carries TRBV6-5 and TRBJ2-3, with D perhaps TRBD1 (7 bases). V was trimmed by 7 bases and J by 1 base, leaving 15 bases between them. The CDR3 covers 15 residues. Germline CDR1 is MNHEY and CDR2 is SVGAGI. Written as DNA, the CDR3 is TGTGCCAGCAACAGGGGACTTTACGGCACAGATACGCAGTATTTT. It encodes CASNRGLYGTDTQYF.

The rearrangement uses TRBV6-2 or TRBV6-3 and TRBJ1-1, with a tentative D call TRBD1 (5 bases). The CDR3 length is 13 residues. Germline CDR1 and CDR2: MNHEY and SVGEGT. V lost 2 bases and J lost 2, with 6 bases in between. As DNA, the CDR3 is TGTGCCAGCAGTTACCGGGACAACACTGAAGCTTTCTTT. It codes for CASSYRDNTEAFF.

The chain combines TRBV6-5 with TRBJ2-2; a weak D match, TRBD1 (6 bases). The V gene's germline CDR1 is MNHEY and CDR2 SVGAGI. V dropped 0 bases and J dropped 4 bases, with 12 bases sitting between them. The CDR3 covers 16 residues. CDR3 protein: CASSYSTSGVTGELFF. CDR3 coding DNA: TGTGCCAGCAGTTACTCGACATCAGGGGTCACCGGGGAGCTGTTTTTT.

This clone was seen only once. V gene TRBV5-6 combines with J gene TRBJ1-1; D unclear. V gave up 4 bases and J gave up 6 bases, with 16 bases separating them. The CDR3 runs 14 residues. CDR1 SGHDT and CDR2 YYEEEE come from the germline V gene. CDR3 sequence (DNA): TGTGCCAGCAGCCCCCTGGGTCCCAGCGCTGAAGCTTTCTTT. It specifies CASSPLGPSAEAFF.

CDR3 in DNA: TGTGCCAGCAGCTTAGAGCGGGGGCCCACAGATACGCAGTATTTT. Amino acids: CASSLERGPTDTQYF. This chain uses TRBV7-3 with TRBJ2-3; TRBD2 matches at 8 bases. This CDR3 is 15 amino acids long. Germline V gene lookup returns CDR1 SGHTA and CDR2 FQGTGA. V lost 2 bases to trimming and J lost 2 bases; unmatched junction nucleotides: 3.

This CDR3 reads CASSALTGYRNPYEQYF. As DNA, the CDR3 is TGTGCCAGTAGTGCTTTAACAGGGTATCGGAATCCCTACGAGCAGTACTTC. The V and J genes are TRBV19 and TRBJ2-7; TRBD1 might be the D (6 bases). Per germline, CDR1 LNHDA and CDR2 SQIVND (reference sequence). V gave up 5 bases and J gave up 2 bases, with 22 bases separating them. CDR3 size: 17 residues. Based on the CDR3 plus reference TRBV19 and TRBJ2-7, the full variable domain is DGGITQSPKYLFRKEGQNVTLSCEQNLNHDAMYWYRQDPGQGLRLIYYSQIVNDFQKGDIAEGYSVSREKKESFPLTVTSAQKNPTAFYLCASSALTGYRNPYEQYFGPGTRLTVT.

The V gene is TRBV27, the J gene TRBJ2-3; 14 nucleotides line up with TRBD2. The CDR3 has 16 residues. Germline-derived CDR1 and CDR2 are MNHEY and SMNVEV (reference sequence). After removal of 4 bases from V and 3 bases from J, the junction contained 3 bases not matched to a gene. The CDR3 region is CASSSRLAGGTDTQYF. The CDR3 bases are TGTGCCAGCAGTTCCAGACTAGCGGGAGGGACAGATACGCAGTATTTT.

V gene TRBV7-2 combines with J gene TRBJ1-1; no reliable D call. V was clipped by 3 bases and J by 8 bases, with 16 bases between them. The germline V gene encodes CDR1 SGHTA and CDR2 FQGNSA. This CDR3 spans 14 amino acids. CDR3 DNA sequence: TGTGCCAGCAGCTTTAATCTCCCGACTTCAGAAGCTTTCTTT. Its protein product is CASSFNLPTSEAFF.

The CDR3 protein is CASSQVARRLHGYTF. The CDR3 nucleotides are TGTGCCAGCAGCCAAGTTGCCAGGCGATTACATGGCTACACCTTC. The J gene is TRBJ1-2, the V gene TRBV3-1 (or the pseudogene TRBV3-2); no reliable D call. The CDR3 totals 15 residues. CDR1 is LGHDT and CDR2 is YNNKEL in the germline V gene (reference sequence). V lost 1 base, J lost 6 bases, and 15 bases lay in between.

The V call is TRBV6-2 or TRBV6-3, the J call TRBJ2-1; 7 bases agree with TRBD1. After removal of 6 bases from V and 7 bases from J, the junction contained 3 bases not matched to a gene. The CDR3 runs 12 residues. Germline assignment: CDR1 MNHEY and CDR2 SVGEGT. The CDR3 loop reads CASSNRGNEQFF. The CDR3 DNA is TGTGCCAGCAGCAACAGGGGAAATGAGCAGTTCTTC.